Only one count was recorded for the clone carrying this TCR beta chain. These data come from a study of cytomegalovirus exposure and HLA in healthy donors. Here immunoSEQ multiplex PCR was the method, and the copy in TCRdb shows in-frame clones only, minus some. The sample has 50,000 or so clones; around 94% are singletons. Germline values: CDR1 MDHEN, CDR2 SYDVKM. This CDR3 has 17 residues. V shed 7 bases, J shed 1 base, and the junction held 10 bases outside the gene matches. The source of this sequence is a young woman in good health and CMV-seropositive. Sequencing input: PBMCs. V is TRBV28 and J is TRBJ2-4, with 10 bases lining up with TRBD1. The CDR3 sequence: CASTRTGGIGAKNIQYF. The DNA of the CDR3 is TGTGCCAGCACTCGGACAGGGGGGATCGGCGCCAAAAACATTCAGTACTTC.